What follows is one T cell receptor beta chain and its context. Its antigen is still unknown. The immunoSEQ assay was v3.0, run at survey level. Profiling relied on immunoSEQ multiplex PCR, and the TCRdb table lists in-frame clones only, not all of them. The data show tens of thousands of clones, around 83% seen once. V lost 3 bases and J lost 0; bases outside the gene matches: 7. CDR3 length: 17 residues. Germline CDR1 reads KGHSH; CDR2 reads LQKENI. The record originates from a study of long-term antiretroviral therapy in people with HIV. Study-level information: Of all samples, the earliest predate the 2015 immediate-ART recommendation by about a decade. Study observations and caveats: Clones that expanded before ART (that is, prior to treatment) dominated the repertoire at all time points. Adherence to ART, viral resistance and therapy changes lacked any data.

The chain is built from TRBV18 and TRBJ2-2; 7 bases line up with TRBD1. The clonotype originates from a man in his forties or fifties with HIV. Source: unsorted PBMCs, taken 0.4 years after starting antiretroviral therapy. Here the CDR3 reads CASSPFGTVTNTGELFF. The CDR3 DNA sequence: TGTGCCAGCTCACCCTTTGGGACAGTAACGAACACCGGGGAGCTGTTTTTT.